What follows are 10 T cell receptor beta chains derived from one specimen sequenced in a study of early T cells in non-severe SARS-CoV-2 infection (dated by TCRdb to the early 2020s). Library generation was performed with 5' RACE. The sequencing machine was a NextSeq 500. TCRdb applied fastp at Q25 and MiXCR to the public reads, then kept only in-frame beta chains. Rows are combined by CDR3 protein, so each entry shows the most common genes and DNA. The sample includes about 71,000 distinct CDR3 sequences, with around 12% observed a single time. Jointly, the top ten make up roughly 2.5% of the sample. This specimen was whole blood, taken at baseline. The receptor source for this set is an adult who was a healthcare worker with PCR-confirmed SARS-CoV-2 infection or an uninfected control (not recorded which).

This clonotype was detected many times. The chain has TRBV20-1 and TRBJ2-1; 9 bases fit TRBD2. Germline trimming cut 4 bases from V and 0 bases from J; bases unmatched to any gene: 4. CDR3 length: 15 amino acids. Germline V lookup: CDR1 DFQATT, CDR2 SNEGSKA (reference sequence). The chain's CDR3 is CSATSGDSSYNEQFF. CDR3 nucleotides: TGCAGTGCTACTAGCGGGGACAGCTCCTACAATGAGCAGTTCTTC.

The J gene is TRBJ1-6, the V gene TRBV11-2; D is possibly TRBD1 (5 bases). The ends were cut back, 1 base at V and 0 bases at J, with 10 bases in the middle. Germline values: CDR1 SGHAT, CDR2 FQNNGV. The CDR3 is 17 amino acids. In DNA form, the CDR3 reads TGTGCCAGCAGCTTAGCCAGGGCGATCTCCTATAATTCACCCCTCCACTTT. Translating it yields CASSLARAISYNSPLHF.

J is TRBJ1-1 and V is TRBV7-9; D call uncertain. Trimming took off 3 bases at V and 0 bases at J, with 11 bases between the two ends. This CDR3 has 15 residues. Germline CDR1 reads SEHNR; CDR2 reads FQNEAQ (reference sequence). This chain's CDR3 is CASSLRAGLNTEAFF. CDR3 DNA sequence: TGTGCCAGCAGCTTGCGGGCAGGCCTGAACACTGAAGCTTTCTTT.

The chain uses TRBV6-1 and TRBJ1-6, with a tentative D call TRBD1 (6 bases). This CDR3 has 15 residues. CDR1 is MNHNS and CDR2 is SASEGT in the germline V gene. V was pared by 10 bases and J by 7 bases, with 20 bases between. The CDR3 DNA reads as TGTGCCACCGCGATTATGGGGGCGGACAATTCACCCCTCCACTTT. Translated, it gives CATAIMGADNSPLHF.

This clonotype was seen more than once but under ten times. In DNA form, the CDR3 reads TGTGCCAGCAGCTTGGTGTGTCGGGACAGGGATGAAGTAGATCAGCCCCAGCATTTT. Protein product: CASSLVCRDRDEVDQPQHF. The rearrangement uses TRBV5-6 and TRBJ1-5; 9 positions match TRBD1. Germline V gene data show CDR1 as SGHDT and CDR2 as YYEEEE. Trimming took 0 bases from V and 5 from J; bases not matched to a gene: 15. The CDR3 length is 19 residues.

The J gene is TRBJ2-1, the V gene TRBV4-1, with a tentative D call TRBD2 (6 bases). The V end was cut by 0 bases, the J end by 1 base, with 13 bases between. Germline V gene sequence: CDR1 MGHRA, CDR2 YSYEKL. CDR3 length: 17 amino acids. Here the CDR3 DNA reads TGCGCCAGCAGCCAAGACTCGCTAGCGCGGTCCTACAATGAGCAGTTCTTC. Protein: CASSQDSLARSYNEQFF.

J is TRBJ2-7 and V is TRBV11-2; D unresolved. This CDR3 has 16 amino acids. V shed 4 bases and J shed 3 bases, with 19 bases lying between them. CDR1 is SGHAT and CDR2 is FQNNGV in the germline V gene. CDR3 loop: CASSSGDDPAGYEQYF. For the CDR3, the DNA is TGTGCCAGCAGCTCCGGAGATGACCCAGCCGGCTACGAGCAGTACTTC.

This clonotype was seen a few times. The chain recombines TRBV12-3 or TRBV12-4 with TRBJ2-7; a weak D match, TRBD2 (6 bases). The V end lost 8 bases, the J end lost 6 bases, and 11 bases lay between the germline ends. The CDR3 contains 11 residues. CDR3 DNA sequence: TGTGCCAGCGGCCGCGGGGCCGAGCAGTACTTC. Translated: CASGRGAEQYF.

This clonotype was counted only a few times. The gene calls are TRBV6-5 and TRBJ2-4; D is perhaps TRBD1 (5 bases). V gave up 4 bases and J gave up 0 bases, with 13 bases separating them. Germline V CDR1 and CDR2: MNHEY, SVGAGI. The CDR3 covers 16 residues. Here the CDR3 reads CASSSSGFLAKNIQYF. The CDR3 DNA follows: TGTGCCAGCAGTTCCTCAGGGTTTCTAGCCAAAAACATTCAGTACTTC.

This clonotype was observed a handful of times. V and J are TRBV6-6 and TRBJ1-2, with D tentatively TRBD1 (6 bases). V shed 7 bases and J shed 2 bases, with 14 bases lying between them. Germline CDR1 is MNHNY and CDR2 is SVGAGI (reference sequence). This CDR3 has 14 amino acids. The CDR3: CASNTAGANYGYTF. CDR3 coding DNA: TGTGCCAGCAACACTGCAGGGGCAAACTATGGCTACACCTTC.